This T cell receptor (beta chain) was sequenced for a study of Ad26.COV2.S vaccination and SARS-CoV-2 variants. As for treatment: roughly 20 received Ad26.COV2.S at low or high dose, single or two shots; about 5 received placebo; per-sample allocation not given. Samples were taken on day 63 after the first vaccine or placebo injection. CDR3 size: 13 residues. Germline V gene sequence: CDR1 MDHEN, CDR2 SYDVKM. Trimming stripped 7 bases from V and 9 bases from J, with 19 bases between. This clone was found many times. Produced via immunoSEQ multiplex PCR; TCRdb's table is partial and in-frame only. In the table there are hundreds of thousands of clones, around 87% of which are singletons.

Sequences were derived from peripheral blood, sampled in a trial of Ad26.COV2.S vaccine versus placebo. The genes are TRBV28 and TRBJ2-7; D is undetermined. The TCR originated in a person between 18 and 59 years old who received the Ad26.COV2.S COVID-19 vaccine or a placebo. The CDR3 bases are TGTGCCAGCATCAAAATTCTAGGGATCCGGCAGTACTTC. Translated, it gives CASIKILGIRQYF. Full variable domain (remainder filled in from reference TRBV28 and TRBJ2-7): DVKVTQSSRYLVKRTGEKVFLECVQDMDHENMFWYRQDPGLGLRLIYFSYDVKMKEKGDIPEGYSVSREKKERFSLILESASTNQTSMYLCASIKILGIRQYFGPGTRLTVT.